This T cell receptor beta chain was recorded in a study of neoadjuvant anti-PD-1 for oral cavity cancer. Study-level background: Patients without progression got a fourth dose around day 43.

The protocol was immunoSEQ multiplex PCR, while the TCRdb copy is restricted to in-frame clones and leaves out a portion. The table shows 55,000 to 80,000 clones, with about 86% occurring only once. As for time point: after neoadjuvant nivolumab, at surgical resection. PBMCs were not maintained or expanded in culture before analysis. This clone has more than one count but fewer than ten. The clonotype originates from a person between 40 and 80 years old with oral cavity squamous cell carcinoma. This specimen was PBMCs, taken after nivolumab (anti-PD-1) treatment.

The CDR3 sequence: CASSQAARVGSPLHF. CDR3 DNA: TGTGCCAGTAGTCAGGCGGCCAGGGTGGGTTCACCCCTCCACTTT. The chain has TRBV19 and TRBJ1-6; weak D call: TRBD1 (5 bases). V lost 5 bases and J 9 bases, leaving 17 bases between the germline ends. The CDR3 extends over 15 amino acids. The germline V gene has CDR1 LNHDA and CDR2 SQIVND (reference sequence).